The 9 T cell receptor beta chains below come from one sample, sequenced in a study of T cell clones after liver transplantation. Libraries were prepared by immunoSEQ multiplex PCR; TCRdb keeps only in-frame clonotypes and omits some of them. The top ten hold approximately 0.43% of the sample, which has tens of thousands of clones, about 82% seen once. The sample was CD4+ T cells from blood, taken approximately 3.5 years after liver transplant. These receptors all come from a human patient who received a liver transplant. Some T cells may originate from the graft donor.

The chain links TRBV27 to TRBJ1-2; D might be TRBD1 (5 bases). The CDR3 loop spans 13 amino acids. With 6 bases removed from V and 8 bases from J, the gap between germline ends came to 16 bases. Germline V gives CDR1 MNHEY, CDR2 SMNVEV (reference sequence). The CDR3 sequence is CASSLMLGGGYTF. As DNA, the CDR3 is TGTGCCAGCAGCCTAATGCTCGGGGGAGGCTACACCTTC.

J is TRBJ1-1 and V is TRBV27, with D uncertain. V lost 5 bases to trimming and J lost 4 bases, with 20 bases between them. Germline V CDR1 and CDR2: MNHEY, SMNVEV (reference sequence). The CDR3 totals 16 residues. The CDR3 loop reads CASSPRSDLPGTEAFF. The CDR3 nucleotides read TGTGCCAGCAGTCCCAGGTCAGACCTACCCGGCACTGAAGCTTTCTTT.

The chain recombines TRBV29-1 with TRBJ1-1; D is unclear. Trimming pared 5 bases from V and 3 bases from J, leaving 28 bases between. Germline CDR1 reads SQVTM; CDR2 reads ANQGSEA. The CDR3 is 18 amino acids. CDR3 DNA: TGCAGCGTTAGGAGGCTGGAAGCGTCAGGAAAAGCGCACACTGAAGCTTTCTTT. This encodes CSVRRLEASGKAHTEAFF.

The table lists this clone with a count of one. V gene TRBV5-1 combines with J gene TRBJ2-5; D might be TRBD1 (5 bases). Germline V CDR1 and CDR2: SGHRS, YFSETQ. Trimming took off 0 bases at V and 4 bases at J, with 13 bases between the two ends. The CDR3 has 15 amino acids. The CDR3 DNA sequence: TGCGCCAGCAGCTTGGCAGGGTCTAACGGAGAGACCCAGTACTTC. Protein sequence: CASSLAGSNGETQYF.

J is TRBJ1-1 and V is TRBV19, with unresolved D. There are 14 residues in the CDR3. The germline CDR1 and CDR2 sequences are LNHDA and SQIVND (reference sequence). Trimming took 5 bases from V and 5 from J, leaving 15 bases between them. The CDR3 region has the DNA TGTGCCAGTAGTCCCCGTTGGGGAGAGACTGAAGCTTTCTTT. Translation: CASSPRWGETEAFF.

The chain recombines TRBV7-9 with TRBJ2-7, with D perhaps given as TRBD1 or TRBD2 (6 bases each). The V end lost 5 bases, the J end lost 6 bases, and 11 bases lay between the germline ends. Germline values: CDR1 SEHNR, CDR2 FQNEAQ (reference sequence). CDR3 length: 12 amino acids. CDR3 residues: CASSPEGGEQYF. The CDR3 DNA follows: TGTGCCAGCAGCCCCGAGGGGGGCGAGCAGTACTTC.

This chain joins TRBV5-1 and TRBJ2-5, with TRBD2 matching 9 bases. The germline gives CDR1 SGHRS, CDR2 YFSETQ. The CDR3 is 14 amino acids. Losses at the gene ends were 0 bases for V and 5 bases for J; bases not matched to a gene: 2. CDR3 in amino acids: CASSLGTSEETQYF. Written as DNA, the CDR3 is TGCGCCAGCAGCTTGGGGACTAGCGAGGAGACCCAGTACTTC.

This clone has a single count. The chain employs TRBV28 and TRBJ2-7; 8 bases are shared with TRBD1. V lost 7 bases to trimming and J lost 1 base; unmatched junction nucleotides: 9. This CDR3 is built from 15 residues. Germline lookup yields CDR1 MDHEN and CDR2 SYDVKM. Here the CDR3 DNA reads TGTGCCAGCAAATACAGGGACAGGCGTTCCTACGAGCAGTACTTC. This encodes CASKYRDRRSYEQYF.

The CDR3 sequence is CASSNTLGTQYF. CDR3 nucleotides: TGTGCCAGCAGCAACACCTTAGGGACCCAGTACTTC. The chain is built from TRBV28 and TRBJ2-5; D is unclear. In germline, CDR1 is MDHEN, CDR2 SYDVKM. Trimming shortened V by 6 bases and J by 7 bases, and 12 bases separated the two germline ends. This CDR3 has 12 residues.